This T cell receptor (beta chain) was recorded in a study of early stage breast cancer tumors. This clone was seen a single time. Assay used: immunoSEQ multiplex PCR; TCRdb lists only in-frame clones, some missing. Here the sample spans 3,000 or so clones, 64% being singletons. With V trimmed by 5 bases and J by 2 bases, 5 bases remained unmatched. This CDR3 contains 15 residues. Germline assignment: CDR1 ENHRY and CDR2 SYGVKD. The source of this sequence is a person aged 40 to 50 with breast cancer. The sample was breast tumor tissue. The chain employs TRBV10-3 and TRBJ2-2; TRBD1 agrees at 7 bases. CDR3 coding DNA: TGTGCCATCAGTACGGGACAGCTTAACACCGGGGAGCTGTTTTTT. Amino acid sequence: CAISTGQLNTGELFF.